These 2 T cell receptor beta chains were sequenced from one sample in a study of regulatory T cells in long-lasting Graves disease (dated by TCRdb to the early 2020s). Libraries were made using multiplex PCR. The sequencing machine was an Illumina HiSeq 4000. TCR beta libraries were built with iRepertoire HTBI primers and Arm-PCR amplification of CDR3 regions. Using fastp trimming at Q25 and MiXCR clonotype assembly, TCRdb reanalyzed the public sequencing data and kept in-frame beta chains. Entries are consolidated by CDR3 protein sequence, retaining the most common genes and DNA. The sample contains about 340,000 distinct CDR3 sequences, around a fifth of them found a single time. Of the sample, 25% to 30% is held by the ten largest clones. The time point tag for this specimen amounts to: persistent/refractory GD, antithyroid drugs over 5 years with positive TRAb. For both TCR sequencing and RNA sequencing, RNA was extracted from PBMCs using TRIzol.

This material consisted of peripheral blood mononuclear cells (PBMCs), taken when the disease was refractory, from a patient treated with antithyroid drugs. The receptor set was obtained from a female donor with Graves disease.

This clonotype was recorded a few times. V gene TRBV3-1 combines with J gene TRBJ2-2, with D possibly matching TRBD2 (5 bases). Trimming stripped 2 bases from V and 1 base from J, with 11 bases between. CDR1 and CDR2 from the germline V gene are LGHDT and YNNKEL (reference sequence). The CDR3 runs 16 residues. The CDR3 bases are TGTGCCAGCAGCCAATCTGGCGGAGGGAACACCGGGGAGCTGTTTTTT. Its translation is CASSQSGGGNTGELFF.

The V call is TRBV12-3 or TRBV12-4, the J call TRBJ2-7; D assignment may be TRBD1 or TRBD2 (6 bases each). This CDR3 contains 13 residues. V lost 6 bases, J lost 7 bases, and 16 bases lay in between. CDR3 residues: CASSGGPSKEQYF. The CDR3 DNA follows: TGTGCCAGCAGCGGGGGCCCCTCTAAGGAGCAGTACTTC.